Listed here are 8 T cell receptor beta chains from one sample, sequenced in a study of a mutant IDH1 vaccine in newly diagnosed glioma. No antigens are known for them. Here immunoSEQ multiplex PCR was the method, and the copy in TCRdb shows in-frame clones only, minus some. The sample contains fewer than 75,000 clones, about four fifths of which appear only once. Time point here: week 11, during vaccination. One vaccine dose held 300 ug of mutant IDH1 20-mer peptide and came with topical imiquimod. The specimen comprised PBMCs, sampled from a glioma patient whose treatment included an IDH1 peptide vaccine. These receptors were obtained from a woman in her fifties or sixties with glioma.

This sequence joins TRBV10-3 and TRBJ2-2; D gene unclear. Between the trimmed V and J ends, which lost 8 bases and 0 bases, there was a span of 4 bases. The CDR3 is 12 residues long. Germline lookup yields CDR1 ENHRY and CDR2 SYGVKD. In nucleotides, the CDR3 is TGTGCCATCGGTTCGAACACCGGGGAGCTGTTTTTT. Residues: CAIGSNTGELFF.

This clone appeared a single time. This chain links TRBV4-2 with TRBJ1-4; D uncertain. V was clipped by 0 bases and J by 7 bases, with 3 bases between them. The length of the CDR3 is 12 residues. Germline loops: CDR1 LGHNA, CDR2 YNFKEQ. As DNA, the CDR3 is TGTGCCAGCAGCCAAGAAGGTGAAAAACTGTTTTTT. Encoded protein: CASSQEGEKLFF.

J is TRBJ2-5 and V is TRBV5-1; D is possibly TRBD1 or TRBD2 (5 bases each). The CDR3 sequence is 14 residues long. Germline V gene data show CDR1 as SGHRS and CDR2 as YFSETQ. V lost 0 bases and J lost 1, with 7 bases in between. For the CDR3, the DNA is TGCGCCAGCAGCTTGGGAGGGGCCCAAGAGACCCAGTACTTC. Residues: CASSLGGAQETQYF. Drawing the rest from reference TRBV5-1 and TRBJ2-5, the complete variable domain is KAGVTQTPRYLIKTRGQQVTLSCSPISGHRSVSWYQQTPGQGLQFLFEYFSETQRNKGNFPGRFSGRQFSNSRSEMNVSTLELGDSALYLCASSLGGAQETQYFGPGTRLLVL.

This chain uses TRBV4-1 with TRBJ1-1; D remains unclear. Looked up from germline, CDR1 is MGHRA and CDR2 is YSYEKL. The CDR3 runs 17 residues. V lost 0 bases and J lost 0, with 14 bases in between. Here the CDR3 reads CASSQDAAWGMNTEAFF. CDR3 nucleotides: TGCGCCAGCAGCCAAGATGCGGCTTGGGGTATGAACACTGAAGCTTTCTTT.

V usage is TRBV6-5 and J usage is TRBJ1-1; perhaps TRBD1 as D (5 bases). Trimming took off 3 bases at V and 5 bases at J, with 16 bases between the two ends. The V gene's germline CDR1 is MNHEY and CDR2 SVGAGI. The CDR3 totals 15 residues. The CDR3 DNA sequence: TGTGCCAGCAGTTATATCGGGGCGGGGAGGACTGAAGCTTTCTTT. Protein sequence: CASSYIGAGRTEAFF.

This sequence joins TRBV4-1 and TRBJ1-5; a weak D match, TRBD1 (5 bases). Per germline, CDR1 MGHRA and CDR2 YSYEKL. Trimming left V 5 bases short and J 1 base short, with 21 bases between. There are 18 residues in the CDR3. The CDR3 reads CASSFRSRVGESNQPQHF. CDR3 nucleotide sequence: TGCGCCAGCAGCTTCCGGTCCAGGGTTGGCGAGAGCAATCAGCCCCAGCATTTT.

The rearrangement uses TRBV30 and TRBJ2-2; no definite D call. Trimming removed 4 bases at V and 0 bases at J, with 3 bases between. CDR3 length: 12 amino acids. In germline, CDR1 is GTSNPN, CDR2 SVGIG (reference sequence). As DNA, the CDR3 is TGTGCCTGGACCGCGAACACCGGGGAGCTGTTTTTT. This codes for CAWTANTGELFF.

The V and J genes are TRBV19 and TRBJ1-2, with no clear D. CDR3 length equals 13 residues. Germline assignment: CDR1 LNHDA and CDR2 SQIVND (reference sequence). Trimming took off 7 bases at V and 0 bases at J, with 9 bases between the two ends. DNA for the CDR3: TGTGCCAGTAAGGCCGCAGCTAACTATGGCTACACCTTC. It translates to CASKAAANYGYTF. Drawing the rest from reference TRBV19 and TRBJ1-2, the complete variable domain is DGGITQSPKYLFRKEGQNVTLSCEQNLNHDAMYWYRQDPGQGLRLIYYSQIVNDFQKGDIAEGYSVSREKKESFPLTVTSAQKNPTAFYLCASKAAANYGYTFGSGTRLTVV.